Listed below are T cell receptor beta chains from one sample, sequenced in a study of OX40 agonist ivuxolimab in advanced cancers. TCRdb's table, derived via immunoSEQ multiplex PCR, lists solely in-frame clones and lacks some. Of fewer than 50,000 clones detected, approximately 87% appear once; the ten largest clones hold approximately 10%. The sequences come from CD4+ or CD8+ T cells sorted from blood, collected in a trial of the OX40 agonist ivuxolimab. Every receptor here comes from an adult with an advanced solid tumor such as melanoma, head and neck, liver or kidney cancer. Both conserved end residues are part of each CDR3. Fields, in order: clone size, J gene, V gene, D gene, CDR3 protein, CDR3 DNA. The D gene is left open where the match is weak. Size tells how often a clone was seen (once, few, many) or the class of an expanded clone, and some rows leave it out.

>-|TRBJ2-2|TRBV29-1|-
CSVLMQKRNTGELFF
TGCAGCGTTCTTATGCAGAAAAGAAACACCGGGGAGCTGTTTTTT
>-|TRBJ1-2|TRBV5-1|-
CASSAFQGRTDYGYTF
TGCGCCAGCAGCGCCTTCCAGGGGAGGACCGACTATGGCTACACCTTC
>once|TRBJ1-3|TRBV15|-
CATSSDRTPGNTIYF
TGTGCCACCAGCAGCGACCGGACTCCCGGAAACACCATATATTTT
>-|TRBJ2-3|TRBV7-8|TRBD2
CASRGTSGADTQYF
TGTGCCAGCAGGGGGACTAGCGGAGCAGATACGCAGTATTTT
>-|TRBJ2-2|TRBV11-2|-
CASSSRTVANTGELFF
TGTGCCAGCAGCTCTCGGACAGTAGCGAACACCGGGGAGCTGTTTTTT
>-|TRBJ2-6|TRBV27|TRBD1
CASSPTGAGANVLTF
TGTGCCAGCAGTCCTACAGGGGCTGGGGCCAACGTCCTGACTTTC
>-|TRBJ1-5|TRBV7-2|-
CASSLSHTSNQPQHF
TGTGCCAGCAGCTTAAGCCACACTAGCAATCAGCCCCAGCATTTT
>-|TRBJ2-7|TRBV27|-
CASKAGTYEQYF
TGTGCCAGCAAAGCCGGCACCTACGAGCAGTACTTC
>-|TRBJ2-5|TRBV5-1|-
CASTESFGGETQYF
TGCGCCAGCACGGAAAGCTTCGGGGGAGAGACCCAGTACTTC
>-|TRBJ2-1|TRBV13|-
CASSLGDNSRNEQFF
TGTGCCAGCAGCTTAGGAGACAACTCCCGAAATGAGCAGTTCTTC
>-|TRBJ1-3|TRBV6-5|-
CASSSSPGNTIYF
TGTGCCAGCAGTTCATCCCCAGGAAACACCATATATTTT
>-|TRBJ1-2|TRBV4-3|TRBD1
CASSPYTVLGTGDGYTF
TGCGCCAGCAGCCCGTATACCGTCCTCGGGACAGGGGATGGCTACACCTTC
>-|TRBJ2-5|TRBV5-4|TRBD1
CASSGTGGGQETQYF
TGTGCCAGCAGCGGGACAGGGGGTGGCCAAGAGACCCAGTACTTC
>-|TRBJ1-1|TRBV19|-
CASSIVTGKMNTEAFF
TGTGCCAGTAGTATAGTTACAGGGAAAATGAACACTGAAGCTTTCTTT
>-|TRBJ2-7|TRBV19|TRBD2
CASSIGGGAYEQYF
TGTGCCAGTAGTATTGGCGGGGGAGCGTACGAGCAGTACTTC
>-|TRBJ2-1|TRBV4-1|TRBD2
CASCAAGGPLVQFF
TGCGCCAGCTGCGCAGCGGGGGGGCCCCTCGTCCAGTTCTTC
>-|TRBJ1-1|TRBV19|-
CASSAGPGEAFF
TGTGCCAGTAGTGCGGGACCCGGGGAAGCTTTCTTT
>few|TRBJ1-5|TRBV10-3|-
CAISGVSGPQHF
TGTGCCATCAGCGGGGTGAGCGGGCCCCAGCATTTT
>-|TRBJ2-1|TRBV5-1|TRBD2
CASSSISGRPSYNEQFF
TGCGCCAGCAGCTCTATTAGCGGGAGGCCCTCCTACAATGAGCAGTTCTTC
>-|TRBJ2-7|TRBV10-3|-
CAISDSQGTEQYF
TGTGCCATCAGTGACTCCCAGGGTACCGAGCAGTACTTC
>few|TRBJ1-5|TRBV28|-
CASNIQGYSNQPQHF
TGTGCCAGCAATATACAGGGATATAGCAATCAGCCCCAGCATTTT
>-|TRBJ2-7|TRBV5-1|TRBD1
CASSLGQGYLSYEQYF
TGCGCCAGCAGCTTGGGACAGGGGTATCTCTCCTACGAGCAGTACTTC
>once|TRBJ2-1|TRBV11-3|TRBD2
CASSHGLAGTYNEQFF
TGTGCCAGCAGCCACGGACTAGCGGGAACCTACAATGAGCAGTTCTTC
>-|TRBJ1-6|TRBV6-5|-
CASSYGGDSPLHF
TGTGCCAGCAGTTACGGTGGGGACTCACCCCTCCACTTT
>-|TRBJ1-4|TRBV13|-
CASSSPRYKEKLFF
TGTGCCAGCAGCTCACCCAGGTACAAGGAAAAACTGTTTTTT
>-|TRBJ1-1|TRBV4-3|TRBD1
CASSHRTGGFEAFF
TGCGCCAGCAGCCATCGAACAGGGGGGTTTGAAGCTTTCTTT
>once|TRBJ2-3|TRBV6-1|-
CASSETSHPSDTQYF
TGTGCCAGCAGTGAAACCTCCCACCCGTCAGATACGCAGTATTTT
>-|TRBJ1-2|TRBV19|-
CASSITGMAYGYTF
TGTGCCAGTAGTATCACAGGGATGGCCTATGGCTACACCTTC
>-|TRBJ1-2|TRBV13|-
CASSTGRRGYTF
TGTGCCAGCAGCACCGGACGACGTGGCTACACCTTC
>few|TRBJ2-2|TRBV4-3|-
CASSPSFQGGTGELFF
TGCGCCAGCAGCCCTTCTTTCCAGGGGGGCACCGGGGAGCTGTTTTTT
>-|TRBJ1-1|TRBV6-1|-
CASSESWGTEAFF
TGTGCCAGCAGTGAATCTTGGGGCACTGAAGCTTTCTTT
>-|TRBJ2-4|TRBV13|-
CASSLAPGGDIQYF
TGTGCCAGCAGCTTAGCTCCAGGTGGGGACATTCAGTACTTC
>-|TRBJ2-2|TRBV27|TRBD2
CASSPSTSGVNTGELFF
TGTGCCAGCAGCCCAAGTACTAGCGGGGTGAACACCGGGGAGCTGTTTTTT
>-|TRBJ2-3|TRBV1|-
CTSSQVVRRDTQYF
TGCACCAGCAGCCAAGTAGTCCGGAGGGATACGCAGTATTTT
>-|TRBJ2-1|TRBV6-6|-
CASTPASYNEQFF
TGTGCCAGCACCCCTGCATCCTACAATGAGCAGTTCTTC
>few|TRBJ2-1|TRBV6-4|TRBD2
CASSDSGTSGSEQFF
TGTGCCAGCAGTGACTCGGGGACTAGCGGGAGTGAGCAGTTCTTC
>-|TRBJ2-2|TRBV25-1|-
CASELSGELFF
TGTGCCAGCGAACTTTCAGGGGAGCTGTTTTTT
>-|TRBJ2-5|TRBV6-5|-
CASRSRGQETQYF
TGTGCCAGCCGGTCACGGGGCCAAGAGACCCAGTACTTC
>-|TRBJ2-7|TRBV7-2|-
CASSLVWGNEQYF
TGTGCCAGCAGCTTAGTCTGGGGAAACGAGCAGTACTTC
>-|TRBJ2-3|TRBV5-8|-
CASSLELWTDAPAATDTQYF
TGTGCCAGCAGCTTGGAGCTCTGGACAGACGCCCCTGCCGCCACAGATACGCAGTATTTT
>-|TRBJ2-1|TRBV4-3|-
CASSQDDSLGDEQFF
TGCGCCAGCAGCCAAGATGACAGTCTTGGGGATGAGCAGTTCTTC
>-|TRBJ2-7|TRBV6-4|-
CASSAAAGPIYEQYF
TGTGCCAGCAGTGCCGCGGCGGGACCCATCTACGAGCAGTACTTC